What follows is one T cell receptor beta chain and its context. Its antigen remains unknown. Other DNA sequences in the same sample also yield this CDR3. V gave up 4 bases and J gave up 2 bases, with 14 bases separating them. Germline-derived CDR1 and CDR2 are SEHNR and FQNEAQ (reference sequence). This CDR3 contains 15 residues. The PCR used 60 Vbeta and 13 Jbeta primers. Sequencing was performed with immunoSEQ multiplex PCR; in TCRdb, only in-frame clones are kept and a portion is missing. Among some 200,000 clones listed, roughly 80% were seen once. The sample belongs to a study of cytomegalovirus exposure and HLA in healthy donors. As for the study in general: Most genotyped donors, 81% of 300 to 400, had Caucasian-associated genetic ancestry.

Study-level results: A later analysis revealed that TCR association rates differed between HLA loci, peaking at DRB1 and bottoming out at HLA-C. Cytomegalovirus association was assigned to more than 150 TCR beta chains.

The chain has TRBV7-9 and TRBJ1-2, with D possibly matching TRBD1 (5 bases). The sample was PBMCs. The receptor's source is a man aged 50 or older in good health and CMV-seronegative. The CDR3 region has the DNA TGTGCCAGCAGCTCGGGACTTGTACCAAACTATGGCTACACCTTC. Its protein is CASSSGLVPNYGYTF.